This entry concerns a single T cell receptor beta chain. Its antigen is still unknown. This specimen comes from a study of vaccination effects on CD4 cells after COVID-19. The overall study: Participants received two doses of either the BNT162b2 or mRNA-1273 vaccine.

The repertoire was sequenced with immunoSEQ multiplex PCR; TCRdb's copy has only in-frame clones and lacks some. The repertoire holds about 73,000 clones, around 79% seen once, with 2.5% to 3% in the top ten. The ViraFEST assay expanded antigen-specific CD4+ T cells with viral peptide pools before sequencing. It was after around 10 days of culture that CD4+ T cells were isolated. Vaccinated participants had no history of SARS-CoV-2 infection and tested negative for nucleocapsid antibodies. PBMC cultures contained 2 million or so cells per well, 7.5 to 10 IU/ml IL-2 and approximately 9.9 ug/ml peptides. A half-medium replacement with IL-2 medium was carried out on days 3 and 7. Whole-study findings and limits: The study found marked clonal contraction of infection- and vaccine-induced clones late after vaccination.

This CDR3 is 17 amino acids long. V was clipped by 1 base and J by 1 base, with 14 bases between them. CDR1 is MNHNS, CDR2 SASEGT, per germline. The TCR originated in a human donor who received a COVID-19 vaccine. The input for sequencing was CD4+ T cells from PBMCs cultured with HCoV-NL63 spike peptides, taken before COVID-19 vaccination. The chain joins TRBV6-1 to TRBJ1-3; D is perhaps TRBD1 (5 bases). DNA for the CDR3: TGTGCCAGCAGTGAAGGTTGGGGCGGGAAGTCTGGAAACACCATATATTTT. Residues: CASSEGWGGKSGNTIYF.